This T cell receptor (beta chain) is from a study of T cells in Graves' hyperthyroidism and ophthalmopathy. This clonotype appeared many times. Amplified regions were TCR beta CDR3 sequences from RNA transcripts. In the first-round RT-PCR of the TCR CDR3, the HTBI primer set was used. One entry per CDR3 protein results from TCRdb running MiXCR on the multiplex PCR reads. The table lists about 560,000 distinct CDR3 sequences, 46% of them singletons. The CDR3 contains 15 residues. Germline CDR1 and CDR2: SGDLS and YYNGEE. Trimming stripped 0 bases from V and 9 bases from J, with 13 bases between. The specimen was peripheral blood or thyroid tissue (not recorded which). The sequence was obtained from a woman in her late teens or twenties with Graves' hyperthyroidism. This chain links TRBV9 with TRBJ1-6; D not resolved. CDR3 in DNA: TGTGCCAGCAGCGTAGACTGGGTTTGGCGTTCACCCCTCCACTTT. Translation gives CASSVDWVWRSPLHF.